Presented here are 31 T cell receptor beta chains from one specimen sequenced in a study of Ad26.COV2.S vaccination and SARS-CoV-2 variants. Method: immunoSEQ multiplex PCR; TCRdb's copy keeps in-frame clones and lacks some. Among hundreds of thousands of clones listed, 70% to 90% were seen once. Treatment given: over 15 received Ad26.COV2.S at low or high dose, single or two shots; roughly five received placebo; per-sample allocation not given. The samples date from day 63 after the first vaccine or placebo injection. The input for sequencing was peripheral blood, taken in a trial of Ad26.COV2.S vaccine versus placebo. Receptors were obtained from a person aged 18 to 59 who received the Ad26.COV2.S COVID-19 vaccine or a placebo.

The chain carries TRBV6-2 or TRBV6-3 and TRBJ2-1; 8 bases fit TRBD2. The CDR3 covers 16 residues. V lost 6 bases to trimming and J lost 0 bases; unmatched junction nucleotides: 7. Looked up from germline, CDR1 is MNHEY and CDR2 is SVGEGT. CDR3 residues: CASSFPGGFSYNEQFF. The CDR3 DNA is TGTGCCAGCAGCTTTCCGGGGGGGTTCTCCTACAATGAGCAGTTCTTC.

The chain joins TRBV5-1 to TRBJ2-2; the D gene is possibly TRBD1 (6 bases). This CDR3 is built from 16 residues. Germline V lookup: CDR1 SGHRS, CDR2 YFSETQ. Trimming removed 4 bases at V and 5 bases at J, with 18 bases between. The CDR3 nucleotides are TGCGCCAGCAGCCCAGGGGCAGCATTGAGTACCGGGGAGCTGTTTTTT. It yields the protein CASSPGAALSTGELFF.

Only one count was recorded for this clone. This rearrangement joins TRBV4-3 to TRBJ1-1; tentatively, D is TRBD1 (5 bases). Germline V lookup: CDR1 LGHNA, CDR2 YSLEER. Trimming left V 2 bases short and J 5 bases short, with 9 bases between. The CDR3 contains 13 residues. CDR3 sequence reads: CASSQTGETEAFF. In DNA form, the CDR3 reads TGCGCCAGCAGCCAAACAGGAGAGACTGAAGCTTTCTTT.

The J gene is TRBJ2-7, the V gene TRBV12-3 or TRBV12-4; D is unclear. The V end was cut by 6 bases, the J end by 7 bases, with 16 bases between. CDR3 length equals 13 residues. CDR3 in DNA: TGTGCCAGCAGCATCCGGACCTCACGAGAGCAGTACTTC. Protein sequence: CASSIRTSREQYF.

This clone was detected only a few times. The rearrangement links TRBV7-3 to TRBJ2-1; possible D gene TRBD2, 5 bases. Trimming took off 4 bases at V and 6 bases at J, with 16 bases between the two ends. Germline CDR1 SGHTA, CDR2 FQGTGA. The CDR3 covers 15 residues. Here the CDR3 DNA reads TGTGCCAGCAGCTGGGGTGGAGGAAGTGGCAATGAGCAGTTCTTC. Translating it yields CASSWGGGSGNEQFF. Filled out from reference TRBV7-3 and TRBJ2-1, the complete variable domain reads GAGVSQTPSNKVTEKGKYVELRCDPISGHTALYWYRQSLGQGPEFLIYFQGTGAADDSGLPNDRFFAVRPEGSVSTLKIQRTERGDSAVYLCASSWGGGSGNEQFFGPGTRLTVL.

CDR3 sequence (DNA): TGTGCCAGCACCACTCTAGCGGGAAGTAAATACAATGAGCAGTTCTTC. Translation: CASTTLAGSKYNEQFF. This chain joins TRBV7-8 and TRBJ2-1; 9 nucleotides agree with TRBD2. The germline V gene has CDR1 SGHVS and CDR2 FQNEAQ. J lost 4 bases, V lost 7 bases, and 11 bases had no gene match. The CDR3 loop spans 16 amino acids. The entire variable domain, with the rest obtained from reference TRBV7-8 and TRBJ2-1, is as follows: GAGVSQSPRYKVAKRGQDVALRCDPISGHVSLFWYQQALGQGPEFLTYFQNEAQLDKSGLPSDRFFAERPEGSVSTLKIQRTQQEDSAVYLCASTTLAGSKYNEQFFGPGTRLTVL.

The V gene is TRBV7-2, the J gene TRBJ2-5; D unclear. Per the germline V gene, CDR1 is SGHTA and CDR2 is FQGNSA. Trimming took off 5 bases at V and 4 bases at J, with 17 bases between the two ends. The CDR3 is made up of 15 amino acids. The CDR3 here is CASSPYPASGETQYF. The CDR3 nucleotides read TGTGCCAGCAGCCCCTATCCAGCGTCCGGAGAGACCCAGTACTTC. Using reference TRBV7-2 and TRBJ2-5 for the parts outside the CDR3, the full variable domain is GAGVSQSPSNKVTEKGKDVELRCDPISGHTALYWYRQSLGQGLEFLIYFQGNSAPDKSGLPSDRFSAERTGGSVSTLTIQRTQQEDSAVYLCASSPYPASGETQYFGPGTRLLVL.

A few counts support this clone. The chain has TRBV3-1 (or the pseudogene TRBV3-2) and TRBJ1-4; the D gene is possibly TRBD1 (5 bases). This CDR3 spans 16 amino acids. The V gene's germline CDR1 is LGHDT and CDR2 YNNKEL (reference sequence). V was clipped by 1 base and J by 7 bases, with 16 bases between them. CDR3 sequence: CASSQAGPLGGEKLFF. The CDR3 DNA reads TGTGCCAGCAGCCAAGCTGGCCCCCTTGGGGGTGAAAAACTGTTTTTT.

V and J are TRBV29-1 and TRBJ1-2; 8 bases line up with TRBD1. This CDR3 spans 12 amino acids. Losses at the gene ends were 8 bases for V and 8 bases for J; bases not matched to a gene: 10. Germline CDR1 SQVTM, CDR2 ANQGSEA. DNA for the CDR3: TGCAGCTTCTACCGGACAGGGTTAGGCTACACCTTC. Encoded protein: CSFYRTGLGYTF.

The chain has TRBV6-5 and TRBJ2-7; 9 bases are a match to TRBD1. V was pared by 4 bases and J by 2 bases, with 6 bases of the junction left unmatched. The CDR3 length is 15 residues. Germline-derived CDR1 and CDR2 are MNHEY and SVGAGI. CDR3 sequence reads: CASSFSGQGTYEQYF. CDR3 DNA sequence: TGTGCCAGCAGTTTCTCGGGACAGGGAACCTACGAGCAGTACTTC.

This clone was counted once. The CDR3 region has the DNA TGCGCCAGCAGCCGTGGGGGGTCAAATGAGCAGTTCTTC. This translates into CASSRGGSNEQFF. The V gene is TRBV5-1, the J gene TRBJ2-1; possible D gene TRBD2, 6 bases. The germline V and J ends were trimmed by 4 bases and 7 bases, with 12 bases remaining between them. CDR1 is SGHRS, CDR2 YFSETQ, per germline. There are 13 residues in the CDR3.

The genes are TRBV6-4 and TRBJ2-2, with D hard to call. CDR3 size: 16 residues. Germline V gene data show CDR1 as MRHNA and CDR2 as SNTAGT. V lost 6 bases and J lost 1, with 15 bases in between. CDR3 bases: TGTGCCAGCAGAATACCACTGAACTTGAACACCGGGGAGCTGTTTTTT. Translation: CASRIPLNLNTGELFF.

The DNA for the CDR3 is TGTGCCAGCAGCAAAGCCGTCGCGAACACCGGGGAGCTGTTTTTT. It yields the protein CASSKAVANTGELFF. The J gene is TRBJ2-2, the V gene TRBV21-1; the D call in the table, TRBD2, was not verified against the DNA. TRBV21-1 corresponds to a pseudogene. The CDR3 is made up of 15 amino acids.

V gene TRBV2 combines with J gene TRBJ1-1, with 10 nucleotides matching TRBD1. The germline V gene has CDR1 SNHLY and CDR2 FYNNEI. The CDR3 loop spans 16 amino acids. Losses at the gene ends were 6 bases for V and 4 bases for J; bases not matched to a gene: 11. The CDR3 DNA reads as TGTGCCAGCAGAGACGACAGGGGGCTTAGGAGCACTGAAGCTTTCTTT. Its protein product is CASRDDRGLRSTEAFF.

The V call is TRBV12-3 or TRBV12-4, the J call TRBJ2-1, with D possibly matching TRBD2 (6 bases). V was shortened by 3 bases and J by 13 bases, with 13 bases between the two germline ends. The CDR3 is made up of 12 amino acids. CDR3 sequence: CASSLTSGPQFF. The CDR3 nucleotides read TGTGCCAGCAGTTTGACCAGCGGGCCACAGTTCTTC.

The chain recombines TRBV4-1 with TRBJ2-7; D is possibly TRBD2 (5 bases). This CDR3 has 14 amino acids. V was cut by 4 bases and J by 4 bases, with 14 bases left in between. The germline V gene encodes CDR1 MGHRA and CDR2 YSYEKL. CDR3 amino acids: CASSPGTGGYEQYF. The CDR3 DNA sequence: TGCGCCAGCAGCCCCGGTACCGGAGGTTACGAGCAGTACTTC.

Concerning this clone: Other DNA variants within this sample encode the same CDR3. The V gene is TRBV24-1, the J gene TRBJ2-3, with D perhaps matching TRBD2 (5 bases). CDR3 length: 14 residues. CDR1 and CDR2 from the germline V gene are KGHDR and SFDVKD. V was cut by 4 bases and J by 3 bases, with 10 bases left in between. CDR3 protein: CATSDPRGTDTQYF. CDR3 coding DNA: TGTGCCACCAGTGACCCTAGAGGGACAGATACGCAGTATTTT.

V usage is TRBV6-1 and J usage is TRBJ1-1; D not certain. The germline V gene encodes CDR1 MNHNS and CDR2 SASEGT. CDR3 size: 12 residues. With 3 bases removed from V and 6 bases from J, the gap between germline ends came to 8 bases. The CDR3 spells CASSDAGAEAFF. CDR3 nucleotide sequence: TGTGCCAGCAGTGACGCAGGCGCTGAAGCTTTCTTT.

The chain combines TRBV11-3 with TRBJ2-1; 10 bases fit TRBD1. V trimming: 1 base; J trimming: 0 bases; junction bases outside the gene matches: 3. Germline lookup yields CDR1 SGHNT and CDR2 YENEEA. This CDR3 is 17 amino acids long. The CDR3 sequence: CASSLGGQGSSYNEQFF. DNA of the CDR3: TGTGCCAGCAGCTTAGGGGGACAGGGGAGCTCCTACAATGAGCAGTTCTTC.

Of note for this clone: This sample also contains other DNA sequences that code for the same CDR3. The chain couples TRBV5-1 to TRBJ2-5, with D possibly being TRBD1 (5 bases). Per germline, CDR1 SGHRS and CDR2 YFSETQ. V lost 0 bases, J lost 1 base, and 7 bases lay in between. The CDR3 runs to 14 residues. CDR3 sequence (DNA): TGCGCCAGCAGCTTGGACAGGCCCCAAGAGACCCAGTACTTC. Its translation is CASSLDRPQETQYF.

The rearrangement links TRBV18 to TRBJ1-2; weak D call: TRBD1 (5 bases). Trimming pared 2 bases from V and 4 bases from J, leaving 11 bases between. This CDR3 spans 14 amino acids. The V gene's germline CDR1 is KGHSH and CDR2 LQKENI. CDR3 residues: CASSPNPDSYGYTF. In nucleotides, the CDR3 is TGTGCCAGCTCACCAAATCCAGACAGCTATGGCTACACCTTC.

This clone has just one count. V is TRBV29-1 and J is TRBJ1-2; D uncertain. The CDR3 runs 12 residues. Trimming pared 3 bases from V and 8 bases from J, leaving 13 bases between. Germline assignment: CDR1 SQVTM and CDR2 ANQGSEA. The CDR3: CSVDPGLRGYTF. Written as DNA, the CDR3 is TGCAGCGTTGACCCCGGGTTGAGGGGCTACACCTTC. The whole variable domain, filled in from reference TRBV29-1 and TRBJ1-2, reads SAVISQKPSRDICQRGTSLTIQCQVDSQVTMMFWYRQQPGQSLTLIATANQGSEATYESGFVIDKFPISRPNLTFSTLTVSNMSPEDSSIYLCSVDPGLRGYTFGSGTRLTVV.

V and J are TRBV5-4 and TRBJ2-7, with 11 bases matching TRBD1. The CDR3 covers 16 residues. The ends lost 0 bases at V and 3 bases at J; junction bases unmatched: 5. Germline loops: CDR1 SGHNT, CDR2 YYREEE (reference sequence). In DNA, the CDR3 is TGTGCCAGCAGCTTGGGACCGGGACAGGGGGGCTACGAGCAGTACTTC. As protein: CASSLGPGQGGYEQYF.

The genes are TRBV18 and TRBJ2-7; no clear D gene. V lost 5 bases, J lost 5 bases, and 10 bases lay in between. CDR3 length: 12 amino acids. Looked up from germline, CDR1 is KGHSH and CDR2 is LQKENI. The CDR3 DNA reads TGTGCCAGCTCATCGACGGACCACGAGCAGTACTTC. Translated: CASSSTDHEQYF.

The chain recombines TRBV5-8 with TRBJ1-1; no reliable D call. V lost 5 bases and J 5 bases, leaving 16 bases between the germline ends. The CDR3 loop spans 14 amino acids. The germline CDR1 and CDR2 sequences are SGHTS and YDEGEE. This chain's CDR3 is CASRADLSRTEAFF. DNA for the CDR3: TGTGCCAGCAGAGCTGACCTTAGCAGGACTGAAGCTTTCTTT.

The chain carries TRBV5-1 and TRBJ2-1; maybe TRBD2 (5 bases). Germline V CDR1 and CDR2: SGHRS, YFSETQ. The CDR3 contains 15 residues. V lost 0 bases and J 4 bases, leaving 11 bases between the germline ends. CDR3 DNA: TGCGCCAGCAGCTTGGGGGAGCAGGATTACAATGAGCAGTTCTTC. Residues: CASSLGEQDYNEQFF.

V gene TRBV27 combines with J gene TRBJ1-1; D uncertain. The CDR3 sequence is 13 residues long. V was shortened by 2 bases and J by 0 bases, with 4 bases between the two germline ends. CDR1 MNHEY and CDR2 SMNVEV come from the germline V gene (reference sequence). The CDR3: CASSLMVNTEAFF. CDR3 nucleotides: TGTGCCAGCAGTTTAATGGTGAACACTGAAGCTTTCTTT.

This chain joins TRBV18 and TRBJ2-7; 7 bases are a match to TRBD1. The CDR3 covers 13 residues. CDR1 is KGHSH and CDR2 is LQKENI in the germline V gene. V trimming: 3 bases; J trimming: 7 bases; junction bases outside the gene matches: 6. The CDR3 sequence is CASSPGQLVEQYF. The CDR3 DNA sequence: TGTGCCAGCTCACCGGGACAGCTTGTAGAGCAGTACTTC.

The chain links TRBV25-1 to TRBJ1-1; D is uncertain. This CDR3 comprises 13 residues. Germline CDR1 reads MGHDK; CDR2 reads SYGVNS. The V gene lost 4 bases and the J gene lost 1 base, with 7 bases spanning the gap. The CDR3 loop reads CASSVTGNTEAFF. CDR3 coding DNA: TGTGCCAGCAGTGTTACCGGGAACACTGAAGCTTTCTTT.

The CDR3, as DNA: TGTGCCAGCAGCCAAGGGGAAGGAGGGAACGAGCAGTACTTC. Translation gives CASSQGEGGNEQYF. V usage is TRBV4-2 and J usage is TRBJ2-7, with D maybe TRBD2 (6 bases). The CDR3 loop spans 14 amino acids. Germline CDR1 and CDR2: LGHNA and YNFKEQ. Trimming cost V 1 base and J 5 bases, with 12 bases left between them.

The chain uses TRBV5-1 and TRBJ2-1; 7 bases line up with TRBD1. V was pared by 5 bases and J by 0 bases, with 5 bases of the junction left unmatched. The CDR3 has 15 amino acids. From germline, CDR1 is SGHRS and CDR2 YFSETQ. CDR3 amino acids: CASRPTGDSYNEQFF. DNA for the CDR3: TGCGCCAGCAGGCCAACAGGGGACTCCTACAATGAGCAGTTCTTC. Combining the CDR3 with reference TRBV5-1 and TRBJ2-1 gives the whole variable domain KAGVTQTPRYLIKTRGQQVTLSCSPISGHRSVSWYQQTPGQGLQFLFEYFSETQRNKGNFPGRFSGRQFSNSRSEMNVSTLELGDSALYLCASRPTGDSYNEQFFGPGTRLTVL.